The 5 T cell receptor beta chains in this list originate from one sample, sequenced in a study of T cells after posttransplantation cyclophosphamide. Busulfan-fludarabine conditioning, marrow transplant, and cyclophosphamide on days +3 and +4 were administered. This table comes from immunoSEQ multiplex PCR, and its TCRdb copy is limited to in-frame clones, with some not included. The sample has about 9,100 clones, none seen only once. Sequencing used PBMCs, obtained 350 to 380 days after allogeneic stem cell transplant with posttransplant cyclophosphamide. The receptors derive from a male patient aged 50 to 59 who received an allogeneic stem cell transplant from a related donor and was CMV-positive. A subset of T cells may come from the graft donor.

This clone was counted at least ten times. The chain combines TRBV7-6 with TRBJ2-2, with unresolved D. The ends were cut back, 2 bases at V and 5 bases at J, with 9 bases in the middle. Germline V gives CDR1 SGHVS, CDR2 FNYEAQ. The CDR3 extends over 14 amino acids. The CDR3 DNA sequence: TGTGCCAGCAGCTTAAGCGCCCAGACCGGGGAGCTGTTTTTT. Translated, it gives CASSLSAQTGELFF.

This clone was seen ten or more times. The rearrangement joins TRBV27 to TRBJ1-1; unclear D gene. CDR3 length: 12 amino acids. In germline, CDR1 is MNHEY, CDR2 SMNVEV (reference sequence). V was cut by 5 bases and J by 5 bases, with 9 bases left in between. CDR3 sequence (DNA): TGTGCCAGCAGTGCACTCGGGACTGAAGCTTTCTTT. It codes for CASSALGTEAFF.

By frequency in the sample, this clone is medium-sized (0.01 to 0.1%). This chain links TRBV7-2 with TRBJ2-6; 7 bases map to TRBD1. This CDR3 has 15 residues. The ends lost 5 bases at V and 3 bases at J; junction bases unmatched: 4. Germline assignment: CDR1 SGHTA and CDR2 FQGNSA. This CDR3 is CASSLTGDGANVLTF. The CDR3 nucleotides are TGTGCCAGCAGCCTAACAGGGGATGGGGCCAACGTCCTGACTTTC.

By proportion, this clone is medium-sized. The chain joins TRBV29-1 to TRBJ2-2; TRBD1 might be the D (6 bases). Germline loops: CDR1 SQVTM, CDR2 ANQGSEA. This CDR3 comprises 13 residues. The CDR3 DNA sequence: TGCACGGTACAGGGAGCGAACACCGGGGAGCTGTTTTTT. It is translated as CTVQGANTGELFF.

This clone came up many times. This sequence joins TRBV5-1 and TRBJ2-7, with D perhaps matching TRBD2 (8 bases). Deletions cut 6 bases from V and 2 bases from J, with 18 bases between. CDR1 and CDR2 from the germline V gene are SGHRS and YFSETQ. The CDR3 covers 15 residues. The CDR3 coding sequence is TGCGCCAGCACCCCGGGAGGGGGCGACGCCTACGAGCAGTACTTC. Protein: CASTPGGGDAYEQYF.